The 8 T cell receptor beta chains below were found in one sample sequenced in a study of T cells in Graves' hyperthyroidism and ophthalmopathy (dated by TCRdb to about 2019). The method behind the library was multiplex PCR. Data came from an Illumina HiSeq 2000. TCR beta CDR3 regions were amplified from RNA transcripts. The first round of RT-PCR for the TCR CDR3 was performed with the HTBI primer set and the Qiagen OneStep RT-PCR kit. TCRdb reprocessed the public reads (quality trimming at Q25 with fastp, clone calling with MiXCR) and kept in-frame beta chains. Each CDR3 protein appears once, grouped with its most common genes and DNA. In all, the sample holds roughly 380,000 distinct CDR3 sequences, and approximately 14% of those were seen once. The ten largest clones represent 9.5% to 11% of the sample. The sequenced sample consisted of blood. The receptors originated from an older woman with Graves' hyperthyroidism.

This clonotype was seen at least ten times. The chain employs TRBV30 and TRBJ2-1; D not certain. CDR3 length: 14 amino acids. Germline CDR1 and CDR2: GTSNPN and SVGIG (reference sequence). The V and J ends lost 0 bases and 4 bases respectively, with 10 bases between them. CDR3 in amino acids: CAWSVLGLYNEQFF. The CDR3 DNA is TGTGCCTGGAGTGTACTCGGGCTTTACAATGAGCAGTTCTTC.

J is TRBJ1-4 and V is TRBV20-1, with 9 bases that match TRBD1. With V trimmed by 3 bases and J by 7 bases, 3 bases remained unmatched. Per the germline V gene, CDR1 is DFQATT and CDR2 is SNEGSKA (reference sequence). The CDR3 runs 13 residues. CDR3 in amino acids: CSARGQGSEKLFF. The CDR3 region has the DNA TGCAGTGCTAGGGGACAGGGCAGTGAAAAACTGTTTTTT.

This clonotype has ten or more counts. The chain joins TRBV5-1 to TRBJ2-7; D not resolved. The ends were cut back, 2 bases at V and 3 bases at J, with 15 bases in the middle. Germline V lookup: CDR1 SGHRS, CDR2 YFSETQ. The CDR3 consists of 15 residues. CDR3 sequence reads: CASSFDNSGYYEQYF. In DNA, the CDR3 is TGCGCCAGCAGCTTTGACAACTCGGGCTACTACGAGCAGTACTTC.

The chain has TRBV7-2 and TRBJ2-7, with 10 nucleotides matching TRBD2. Germline CDR1 SGHTA, CDR2 FQGNSA. The CDR3 covers 16 residues. The J segment lost 5 bases and the V segment lost 5 bases, leaving 12 bases of the junction unmatched. The CDR3 sequence: CASSRLSGRAGDEQYF. CDR3 DNA sequence: TGTGCCAGCAGCCGACTAAGCGGGAGGGCCGGGGACGAGCAGTACTTC.

This clonotype was picked up many times. The rearrangement joins TRBV7-2 to TRBJ1-2, with D tentatively TRBD1 (5 bases). Trimming took off 5 bases at V and 7 bases at J, with 20 bases between the two ends. Germline-derived CDR1 and CDR2 are SGHTA and FQGNSA. The CDR3 is made up of 15 amino acids. CDR3 in amino acids: CASSPGADVYRGYTF. CDR3 nucleotides: TGTGCCAGCAGCCCTGGGGCCGATGTATATCGTGGCTACACCTTC.

This clonotype was seen repeatedly, ten times or more. In DNA, the CDR3 is TGTGCTAGTGGTTTGGTATCCAGCGGGAGAAGCGCCTACGAGCAGTACTTC. It is translated as CASGLVSSGRSAYEQYF. The chain uses TRBV12-5 and TRBJ2-7; the match to TRBD2 covers 8 bases. After removal of 0 bases from V and 2 bases from J, the junction contained 9 bases not matched to a gene. There are 17 residues in the CDR3. Germline V gene data show CDR1 as LGHNT and CDR2 as FRNRAP.

A word on this clonotype: One end of the junction fails to match germline, which may point to a read error. The chain joins TRBV20-1 to TRBJ1-2, with 8 bases aligning to TRBD1. This CDR3 has 17 amino acids. Germline V lookup: CDR1 DFQATT, CDR2 SNEGSKA (reference sequence). This CDR3 reads CSARDGLDRGGGYGCTF. CDR3 DNA sequence: TGCAGTGCTAGAGATGGACTCGACAGGGGAGGAGGCTATGGCTGCACCTTC.

Ten or more counts support this clonotype. The rearrangement joins TRBV5-1 to TRBJ2-7; D uncertain. This CDR3 region has 15 residues. Trimming left V 0 bases short and J 5 bases short, with 15 bases between. Germline CDR1 is SGHRS and CDR2 is YFSETQ. The CDR3 DNA is TGCGCCAGCAGCTTGGGCAAGAGCACTACTAACGAGCAGTACTTC. Protein sequence: CASSLGKSTTNEQYF.